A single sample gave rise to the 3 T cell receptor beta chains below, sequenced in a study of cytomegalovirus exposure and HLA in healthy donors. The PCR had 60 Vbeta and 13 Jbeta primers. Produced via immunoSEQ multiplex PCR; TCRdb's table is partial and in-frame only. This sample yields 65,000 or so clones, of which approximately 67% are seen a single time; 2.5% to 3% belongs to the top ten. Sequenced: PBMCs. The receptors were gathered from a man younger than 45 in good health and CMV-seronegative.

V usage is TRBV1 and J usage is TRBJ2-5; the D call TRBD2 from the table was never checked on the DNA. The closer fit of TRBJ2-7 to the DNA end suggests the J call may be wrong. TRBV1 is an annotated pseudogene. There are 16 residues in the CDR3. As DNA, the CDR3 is TGCACCAGCAACGGGGGAGTGTCCCACCTACCCTACGAGCAGTACTTC. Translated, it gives CTSNGGVSHLPYEQYF.

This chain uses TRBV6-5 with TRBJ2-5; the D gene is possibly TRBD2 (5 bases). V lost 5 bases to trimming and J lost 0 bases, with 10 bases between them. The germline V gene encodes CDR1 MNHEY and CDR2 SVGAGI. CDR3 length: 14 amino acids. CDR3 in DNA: TGTGCCAGCAGTGACGCGGGCCACCAAGAGACCCAGTACTTC. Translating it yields CASSDAGHQETQYF.

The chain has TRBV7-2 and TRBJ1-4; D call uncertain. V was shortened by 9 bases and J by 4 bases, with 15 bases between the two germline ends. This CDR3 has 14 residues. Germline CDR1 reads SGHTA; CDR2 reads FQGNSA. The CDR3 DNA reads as TGTGCCAGTAGGCCCAGCGAAATTAATGAAAAACTGTTTTTT. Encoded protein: CASRPSEINEKLFF.